This is a list of T cell receptor beta chains from one sample in a study of T-cell memory formation after mild COVID-19. MiXCR, applied by TCRdb to the 5' RACE reads, yields one record per CDR3 protein. The sample has hundreds of thousands of distinct CDR3 sequences, 7.5% to 9.5% seen once. The sequenced sample was PBMCs or a T cell subset sorted from them (not recorded which). The receptors come from a man younger than 30 who had mild COVID-19 (a few samples of this study predate the infection). Cell type and time point are not known. Both conserved end residues are part of each CDR3. D genes are given only for firm matches. Not all rows give a size; the values are once, few, many and, for expanded clones, a class.

>TRBD1|-|TRBV27|TRBJ1-5
CASSLNRQGQPQHF
TGTGCCAGCAGTTTGAATCGACAGGGACAGCCCCAGCATTTT
>-|-|TRBV2|TRBJ1-5
CASSDSRLGQEAQHF
TGTGCCAGCAGCGACAGTCGTCTGGGTCAAGAAGCCCAGCATTTT
>-|many|TRBV5-1|TRBJ2-6
CASSLDGSGANVLTF
TGCGCCAGCAGCTTGGACGGTTCTGGGGCCAACGTCCTGACTTTC
>TRBD1|-|TRBV7-2|TRBJ2-2
CASSLAAGTGLGELFF
TGTGCCAGCAGCTTAGCGGCTGGGACAGGACTCGGGGAGCTGTTTTTT
>-|few|TRBV5-1|TRBJ1-4
CASSLAAFTNEKLFF
TGCGCCAGCAGCTTGGCAGCATTTACTAATGAAAAACTGTTTTTT
>TRBD2|many|TRBV7-2|TRBJ2-7
CASSGPQLAGPAYEQYF
TGTGCCAGCAGCGGGCCCCAACTAGCGGGGCCCGCCTACGAGCAGTACTTC
>-|few|TRBV18|TRBJ2-7
CASSAADSYEQYF
TGTGCCAGCTCAGCGGCCGACAGCTACGAGCAGTACTTC
>-|many|TRBV4-2|TRBJ1-2
CASNPSEPTAPGPTHYGYTF
TGTGCCAGCAACCCCTCTGAACCCACAGCCCCGGGGCCGACCCACTATGGCTACACCTTC
>TRBD1|-|TRBV7-8|TRBJ2-4
CASSLGGTGAKNIQYF
TGTGCCAGCAGCTTAGGAGGGACAGGTGCCAAAAACATTCAGTACTTC
>-|many|TRBV4-2|TRBJ2-4
CASSQGQGTASRIQYF
TGTGCCAGCAGCCAAGGTCAGGGGACGGCCTCGCGAATTCAGTACTTC
>-|once|TRBV7-2|TRBJ2-3
CASSSRGSTDTQYF
TGTGCCAGCAGCTCGAGGGGAAGCACAGATACGCAGTATTTT
>-|few|TRBV6-5|TRBJ2-6
CASSYSRVSGANVLTF
TGTGCCAGCAGTTACTCGAGGGTCTCTGGGGCCAACGTCCTGACTTTC
>-|few|TRBV2|TRBJ1-2
CASSRSGSGYTF
TGTGCCAGCAGTCGGTCGGGGAGCGGCTACACCTTC
>-|few|TRBV29-1|TRBJ1-1
CSVAAGWGMNTEAFF
TGCAGCGTAGCCGCGGGGTGGGGGATGAACACTGAAGCTTTCTTT
>-|-|TRBV3-1|TRBJ2-3
CASTGLSTDTQYF
TGTGCCAGCACGGGACTGAGCACAGATACGCAGTATTTT
>-|many|TRBV5-1|TRBJ1-4
CASSLDSGVSANEKLFF
TGCGCCAGCAGCTTGGACTCAGGGGTCAGCGCTAATGAAAAACTGTTTTTT
>-|few|TRBV7-9|TRBJ2-1
CASSLGPSAGAEEQFF
TGTGCCAGCAGCTTAGGTCCCTCCGCCGGGGCTGAGGAGCAGTTCTTC
>-|many|TRBV5-1|TRBJ2-3
CASSLWGRDTQYF
TGCGCCAGCAGCTTGTGGGGCAGAGATACGCAGTATTTT
>-|once|TRBV9|TRBJ2-1
CASSVGSGFQFF
TGTGCCAGCAGCGTAGGAAGCGGATTCCAGTTCTTC
>-|-|TRBV7-3|TRBJ2-5
CASRPSGFQETQYF
TGTGCCAGTAGACCGTCCGGGTTCCAAGAGACCCAGTACTTC
>TRBD1|few|TRBV7-9|TRBJ2-2
CASSFQGAWTGELFF
TGTGCCAGCAGCTTCCAGGGGGCTTGGACCGGGGAGCTGTTTTTT
>TRBD2|few|TRBV4-2|TRBJ2-3
CASSPTSGGGTDTQYF
TGTGCCAGCAGCCCTACTAGCGGGGGGGGGACAGATACGCAGTATTTT
>-|few|TRBV5-1|TRBJ1-1
CASSERGYEAFF
TGCGCCAGCAGCGAACGGGGCTACGAAGCTTTCTTT
>-|many|TRBV7-2|TRBJ1-5
CASSLGQLSYNQPQHF
TGTGCCAGCAGCTTAGGACAGCTTTCGTACAATCAGCCCCAGCATTTT
>TRBD1|-|TRBV5-1|TRBJ2-1
CASSLAPGQGANEQFF
TGCGCCAGCAGCTTGGCCCCGGGACAGGGGGCAAATGAGCAGTTCTTC
>-|few|TRBV5-5|TRBJ1-2
CASSLERLNYGYTF
TGTGCCAGCAGCTTGGAGAGGCTTAACTATGGCTACACCTTC
>TRBD2|few|TRBV5-4|TRBJ2-3
CASTTSGDSWTQYF
TGTGCCAGCACGACTAGCGGGGATTCTTGGACGCAGTATTTT
>-|-|TRBV20-1|TRBJ2-6
CSAVTSSGANVLTF
TGCAGTGCTGTAACTAGCTCTGGGGCCAACGTCCTGACTTTC
>TRBD1|few|TRBV5-1|TRBJ2-1
CASSWGQGAVYEQFF
TGCGCCAGCAGCTGGGGACAGGGGGCCGTATATGAGCAGTTCTTC
>-|-|TRBV10-2|TRBJ1-2
CASSPLREAFGYTF
TGCGCCAGCAGTCCCCTGCGGGAAGCCTTTGGCTACACCTTC
>-|many|TRBV6-6|TRBJ1-2
CASSLGSGTNYGYTF
TGTGCCAGCAGTCTCGGCTCGGGCACTAACTATGGCTACACCTTC
>-|-|TRBV2|TRBJ2-5
CASRDFSPETQYF
TGTGCCAGCAGAGACTTTTCCCCAGAGACCCAGTACTTC